This TCR beta chain was documented in a study of blood T cells in healthy people across ages. Isolation recovered at least 6 million PBMCs from every sample. With a J-beta primer mix and a sample-barcoded 5' primer, a second PCR ran roughly 6 to 12 cycles. TCRdb re-called the 5' RACE reads through MiXCR, storing one row per CDR3 protein. The data hold 540,000 or so distinct CDR3 sequences, with about 26% observed a single time. Germline V gene lookup returns CDR1 DFQATT and CDR2 SNEGSKA (reference sequence). This CDR3 is 11 amino acids long. Only a few counts were recorded for this clonotype. The sequencing sample was made of blood. The chain couples TRBV20-1 to TRBJ1-1; 8 bases map to TRBD1. The source is a woman in her 70s in good health. The chain's CDR3 is CRVQGGTEAFF. The CDR3, as DNA: TGCAGGGTACAGGGGGGGACTGAAGCTTTCTTT.